This T cell receptor beta chain was documented in a study of T cell responses to AZD1222 COVID-19 vaccine. Study observations and caveats: Spike regions recognized by vaccine-associated CD4 TCRs spanned the protein, led by 160-218 and 743-854. Among spike-specific TCRs, nearly half reportedly target unmutated variant regions. It was only 6 or 7 AZD1222 recipients who were seropositive at baseline.

Turning to this clone: Its target is unknown.

Here immunoSEQ multiplex PCR was the method, and the copy in TCRdb shows in-frame clones only, minus some. The sample includes approximately 190,000 clones, 85% to 90% of them seen just once. V shed 7 bases and J shed 1 base, with 5 bases lying between them. Germline lookup yields CDR1 MNHEY and CDR2 SVGAGI. The CDR3 runs 11 residues. Sequencing was performed on peripheral blood, taken on day 0 of MenACWY control vaccination. This TCR came from an adult in good health. The J gene is TRBJ2-7, the V gene TRBV6-5; D is unclear. The CDR3 DNA reads TGTGCCAGCATACAATCCTACGAGCAGTACTTC. Translation gives CASIQSYEQYF.